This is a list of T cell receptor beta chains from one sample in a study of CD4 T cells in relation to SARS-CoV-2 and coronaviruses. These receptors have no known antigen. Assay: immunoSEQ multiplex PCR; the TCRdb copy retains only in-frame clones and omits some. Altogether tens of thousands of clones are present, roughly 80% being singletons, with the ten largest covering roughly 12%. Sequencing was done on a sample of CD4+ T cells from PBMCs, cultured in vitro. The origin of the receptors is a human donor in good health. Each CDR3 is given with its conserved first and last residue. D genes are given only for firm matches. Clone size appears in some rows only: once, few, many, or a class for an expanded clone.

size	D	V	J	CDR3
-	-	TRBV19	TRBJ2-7	CASSFARRANEQYF
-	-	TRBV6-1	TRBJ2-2	CASTPEGLRAGELFF
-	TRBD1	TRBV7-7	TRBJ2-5	CASSLSGQGQETQYF
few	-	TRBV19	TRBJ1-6	CASRGNNSPLHF
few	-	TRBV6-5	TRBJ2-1	CASRDAHSYNEQFF
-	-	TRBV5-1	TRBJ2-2	CASSLGPRHGELFF
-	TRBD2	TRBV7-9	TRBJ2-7	CASSLGLAGIGEQYF
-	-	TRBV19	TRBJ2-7	CASSISIGTYEQYF
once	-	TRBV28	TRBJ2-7	CASSLQVDYEQYF
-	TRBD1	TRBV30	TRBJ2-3	CAWRTGAGTDTQYF
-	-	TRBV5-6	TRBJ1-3	CASSSAGDTIYF
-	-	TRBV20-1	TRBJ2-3	CSASWAVISTDTQYF
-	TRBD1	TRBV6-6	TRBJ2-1	CASSSRTGGNEQFF
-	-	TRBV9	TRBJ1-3	CASSVAGGFAGNTIYF
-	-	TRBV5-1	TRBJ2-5	CASSLDPLSQETQYF
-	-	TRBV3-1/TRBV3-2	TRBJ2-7	CASSQGSGVSYEQYF
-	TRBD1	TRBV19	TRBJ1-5	CASSSNNSPQGAQPQHF
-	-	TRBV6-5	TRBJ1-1	CASSSRTKTEAFF
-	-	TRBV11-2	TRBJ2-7	CASSTGPGPYEQYF
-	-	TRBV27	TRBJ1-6	CASSLRADSGVPLHF
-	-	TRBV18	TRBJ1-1	CASSPGTAHTEAFF
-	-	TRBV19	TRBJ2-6	CASSITGSGANVLTF
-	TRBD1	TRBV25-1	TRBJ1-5	CASSQTGENQPQHF
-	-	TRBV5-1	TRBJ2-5	CASSLAPTRQETQYF
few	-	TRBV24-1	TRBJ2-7	CATSELDFYEQYF
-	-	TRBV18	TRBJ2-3	CASSPRELSTDTQYF
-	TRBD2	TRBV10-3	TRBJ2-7	CAISGTSVEEQYF
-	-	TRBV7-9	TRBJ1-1	CASSLRRKNTEAFF
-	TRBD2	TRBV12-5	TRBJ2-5	CASGSTSVGGETQYF